One and the same sample provided the 23 T cell receptor beta chains below, sequenced in a study of yellow fever vaccine responses in identical twins. TCRdb re-called the RT-PCR reads through MiXCR, storing one row per CDR3 protein. The sample holds nearly 2,500 distinct CDR3 sequences, over 70% seen once. This material consisted of T cells from blood (PBMCs), unsorted or a sorted subset (not recorded which), taken before or after yellow fever vaccination (not recorded which). These receptors originate from a woman under 30 who received the yellow fever vaccine.

The rearrangement uses TRBV25-1 and TRBJ1-1; TRBD1 might be the D (6 bases). The CDR3 extends over 14 amino acids. V was shortened by 6 bases and J by 4 bases, with 15 bases between the two germline ends. Germline V gene data show CDR1 as MGHDK and CDR2 as SYGVNS. The CDR3 loop reads CASSAGQSATEAFF. The CDR3 nucleotides read TGTGCCAGCAGCGCAGGACAGTCCGCCACTGAAGCTTTCTTT.

V gene TRBV4-2 combines with J gene TRBJ2-1, with D uncertain. V was trimmed by 0 bases and J by 8 bases, leaving 11 bases between them. The CDR3 spans 14 residues. Germline values: CDR1 LGHNA, CDR2 YNFKEQ. CDR3 nucleotide sequence: TGTGCCAGCAGCCAAGACGTGAGAGCAGATGAGCAGTTCTTC. Its protein product is CASSQDVRADEQFF.

DNA of the CDR3: TGCGCCAGCAGTCATTATACAGGGGGCGGCAATCAGCCCCAGCATTTT. Its translation is CASSHYTGGGNQPQHF. The chain uses TRBV23-1 and TRBJ1-5; 9 nucleotides agree with TRBD1. TRBV23-1 is sorted into the ORF group, with uncertain function. V gave up 3 bases and J gave up 2 bases; unmatched junction bases: 5. The CDR3 length is 16 residues.

The chain recombines TRBV12-5 with TRBJ2-7, with 7 bases identical to TRBD1. CDR1 LGHNT and CDR2 FRNRAP come from the germline V gene. CDR3 size: 16 residues. V trimming: 1 base; J trimming: 0 bases; junction bases outside the gene matches: 6. The CDR3 loop is CASGLGRTGLSYEQYF. Here the CDR3 DNA reads TGTGCTAGTGGTTTGGGGCGGACAGGACTCTCCTACGAGCAGTACTTC.

The chain joins TRBV27 to TRBJ2-7; TRBD2 is a possible D gene (5 bases). Germline lookup yields CDR1 MNHEY and CDR2 SMNVEV (reference sequence). The ends were cut back, 7 bases at V and 3 bases at J, with 19 bases in the middle. The CDR3 spans 15 residues. The CDR3 reads CASTPGGIRGYEQYF. The DNA for the CDR3 is TGTGCCAGCACCCCTGGAGGTATCCGGGGCTACGAGCAGTACTTC.

The chain uses TRBV7-6 and TRBJ2-7; tentatively, D is TRBD1 or TRBD2 (5 bases each). This CDR3 spans 14 amino acids. Germline V gives CDR1 SGHVS, CDR2 FNYEAQ. V was cut by 2 bases and J by 7 bases, with 15 bases left in between. Here the CDR3 reads CASSLNIGAGEQYF. The CDR3 DNA reads TGTGCCAGCAGCTTAAACATCGGGGCGGGTGAGCAGTACTTC.

The rearrangement links TRBV4-1 to TRBJ2-7, with TRBD1 identical over 7 bases. Looked up from germline, CDR1 is MGHRA and CDR2 is YSYEKL. This CDR3 contains 14 residues. Unmatched junction bases numbered 6, after V lost 3 bases and J lost 4 bases. The CDR3 region is CASSQTGLKYEQYF. The CDR3 DNA is TGCGCCAGCAGCCAGACAGGGCTTAAGTACGAGCAGTACTTC.

This chain links TRBV2 with TRBJ2-3, with D unresolved. The CDR3 runs 13 residues. V was trimmed by 6 bases and J by 0 bases, leaving 7 bases between them. Looked up from germline, CDR1 is SNHLY and CDR2 is FYNNEI. The CDR3 DNA reads TGTGCCAGCAGCCCACAGAGCACAGATACGCAGTATTTT. Its translation: CASSPQSTDTQYF.

This clonotype has a handful of counts. V and J are TRBV28 and TRBJ2-7; a possible D gene is TRBD1 (6 bases). Germline V gene data show CDR1 as MDHEN and CDR2 as SYDVKM. The CDR3 runs 13 residues. Deletions cut 5 bases from V and 2 bases from J, with 10 bases between. The CDR3 loop reads CASSKTGPYEQYV. CDR3 DNA sequence: TGTGCCAGCAGTAAGACAGGCCCCTACGAGCAGTACGTC.

This sequence joins TRBV29-1 and TRBJ2-1, with 11 bases aligning to TRBD2. The germline gives CDR1 SQVTM, CDR2 ANQGSEA. CDR3 length: 16 amino acids. J lost 6 bases, V lost 4 bases, and 11 bases had no gene match. This CDR3 is CSVAQRTSGSLNEQFF. The CDR3 region has the DNA TGCAGCGTTGCCCAACGGACTAGCGGGTCCCTCAATGAGCAGTTCTTC.

The chain uses TRBV11-2 and TRBJ2-3; D is unclear. The CDR3 is made up of 13 amino acids. CDR1 and CDR2 (germline): SGHAT, FQNNGV. Deletions cut 5 bases from V and 1 base from J, with 7 bases between. CDR3: CASSRSRTDTQYF. As DNA, the CDR3 is TGTGCCAGCAGCCGCTCGCGCACAGATACGCAGTATTTT.

This chain connects TRBV10-3 to TRBJ1-2; D may be TRBD1 (6 bases). From germline, CDR1 is ENHRY and CDR2 SYGVKD. The CDR3 is 18 amino acids. V was clipped by 2 bases and J by 3 bases, with 22 bases between them. The CDR3 loop reads CAISEGGREPRSYYGYTF. CDR3 sequence (DNA): TGTGCCATCAGTGAGGGGGGCCGCGAACCGAGAAGTTACTATGGCTACACCTTC.

The V call is TRBV14, the J call TRBJ2-3; 7 bases fit TRBD2. CDR1 is SGHDN and CDR2 is FVKESK in the germline V gene. Trimming cost V 6 bases and J 2 bases; bases outside gene matches: 8. The CDR3 covers 15 residues. As DNA, the CDR3 is TGTGCCAGCAGGGAGACTAGCCCACACACAGATACGCAGTATTTT. As protein: CASRETSPHTDTQYF.

V is TRBV11-2 and J is TRBJ2-5; D gene ambiguous. CDR1 is SGHAT, CDR2 FQNNGV, per germline. V shed 1 base and J shed 1 base, with 13 bases lying between them. This CDR3 has 16 residues. As DNA, the CDR3 is TGTGCCAGCAGCTTAGGATTGAGGCAGCCCCAAGAGACCCAGTACTTC. It codes for CASSLGLRQPQETQYF.

This sequence joins TRBV15 and TRBJ2-1, with D hard to call. Germline CDR1 is LNHNV and CDR2 is YYDKDF (reference sequence). Trimming took off 0 bases at V and 0 bases at J, with 9 bases between the two ends. CDR3 length: 16 amino acids. As DNA, the CDR3 is TGTGCCACCAGCAGAGAAGGGTGGAGCTCCTACAATGAGCAGTTCTTC. This translates into CATSREGWSSYNEQFF.

This chain links TRBV24-1 with TRBJ1-5, with TRBD1 as a possible D gene (5 bases). Trimming shortened V by 4 bases and J by 2 bases, and 11 bases separated the two germline ends. CDR1 is KGHDR, CDR2 SFDVKD, per germline. The CDR3 has 15 amino acids. CDR3 DNA: TGTGCCACCAGTGACGGGACCCTTGGCAATCAGCCCCAGCATTTT. It codes for CATSDGTLGNQPQHF.

The V gene is TRBV9, the J gene TRBJ1-1; TRBD1 matches at 10 bases. CDR1 and CDR2 from the germline V gene are SGDLS and YYNGEE. V dropped 3 bases and J dropped 3; count of bases not matched to a gene: 2. The CDR3 length is 14 residues. This chain's CDR3 is CASSAGQGDTEAFF. CDR3 bases: TGTGCCAGCAGCGCAGGACAGGGGGACACTGAAGCTTTCTTT.

The chain combines TRBV7-9 with TRBJ1-5; 7 positions agree with TRBD1. Germline lookup yields CDR1 SEHNR and CDR2 FQNEAQ (reference sequence). There are 16 residues in the CDR3. V shed 2 bases and J 5 bases; nucleotides not matched to a gene: 9. This chain's CDR3 is CASSLTTGDFDQPQHF. In DNA form, the CDR3 reads TGTGCCAGCAGCTTAACAACAGGGGATTTCGATCAGCCCCAGCATTTT.

The chain couples TRBV12-3 or TRBV12-4 to TRBJ2-7; D is uncertain. Deletions cut 1 base from V and 3 bases from J, with 7 bases between. This CDR3 has 13 residues. The CDR3 coding sequence is TGTGCCAGCAGTTTAGACCGCTTCTACGAGCAGTACTTC. Translated, it gives CASSLDRFYEQYF.

The chain is built from TRBV28 and TRBJ2-2; possibly TRBD1 for D (6 bases). CDR1 and CDR2 from the germline V gene are MDHEN and SYDVKM. Between the trimmed V and J ends, which lost 6 bases and 2 bases, there was a span of 13 bases. The CDR3 is made up of 15 amino acids. CDR3 amino acids: CASRNAGANTGELFF. As DNA, the CDR3 is TGTGCCAGCAGAAATGCAGGGGCCAACACCGGGGAGCTGTTTTTT.

The V call is TRBV15, the J call TRBJ2-7; TRBD1 is a possible D gene (5 bases). The CDR3 sequence is 14 residues long. Trimming took 4 bases from V and 0 from J, leaving 10 bases between them. The germline V gene has CDR1 LNHNV and CDR2 YYDKDF (reference sequence). In DNA form, the CDR3 reads TGTGCCACCAGCATCCGACAGAGCTCCTACGAGCAGTACTTC. Translating gives CATSIRQSSYEQYF.

The chain links TRBV11-1 to TRBJ2-5; D unresolved. CDR1 SGHAT and CDR2 FQDESV come from the germline V gene (reference sequence). The CDR3 length is 14 residues. The V and J ends lost 1 base and 0 bases respectively, with 6 bases between them. CDR3 sequence reads: CASSLGGYQETQYF. CDR3 coding DNA: TGTGCCAGCAGCTTAGGTGGGTACCAAGAGACCCAGTACTTC.

This chain uses TRBV2 with TRBJ2-7; D remains unclear. CDR1 and CDR2 (germline): SNHLY, FYNNEI. The CDR3 has 15 residues. The V end lost 4 bases, the J end lost 0 bases, and 13 bases lay between the germline ends. The CDR3 nucleotides read TGTGCCAGCAGTGGCGACACATGGAGCTCCTACGAGCAGTACTTC. Its translation: CASSGDTWSSYEQYF.